The T cell receptor (beta chain) described here comes from a study of monozygotic twins with inflammatory bowel disease. UMIs were attached via template switching, each with a 6-nucleotide sample barcode. TCRalpha and TCRbeta cDNA went through nested PCRs of roughly 16 and 10 cycles, two in total. After re-calling the 5' RACE reads, TCRdb lists one entry per CDR3 protein, DNA absent. The record lists tens of thousands of distinct CDR3 sequences, of which the ten most abundant hold approximately 7%. Study-level findings and limits: Among IBD patients, TCRbeta diversity (inverse Simpson) was lower than in healthy co-twins. The sharing of clonotypes with others was lower in IBD patients than in healthy twins, especially with disease activity.

The germline V gene encodes CDR1 SNHLY and CDR2 FYNNEI. The CDR3 sequence is 15 residues long. Note on this clonotype: What it recognizes is unknown.

The material sequenced was blood. V gene TRBV2 combines with J gene TRBJ1-4. The TCR comes from a human donor with ulcerative colitis or Crohn's disease, or a healthy co-twin of an affected twin (not recorded which). The CDR3 sequence is CASSSRAAANEKLFF.